These T cell receptor beta chains were read from a single sample in a study of blood T cell repertoires in COVID-19. Assay used: immunoSEQ multiplex PCR; TCRdb lists only in-frame clones, some missing. This sample yields 70,000 to 100,000 clones, of which 82% are seen a single time; 6% to 7.5% belongs to the top ten. Sequencing was performed on peripheral blood. All receptors come from a middle-aged man with active or convalescent COVID-19. CDR3s include the opening cysteine and the closing phenylalanine or tryptophan. The order of the fields is J gene, V gene, D gene, clone size, CDR3 length, CDR3 protein, CDR3 DNA. A D gene is named only where the DNA matches it firmly. Clone size is not always given. Where it is, it says once, few, many or a class for expanded clones.

>TRBJ2-3|TRBV5-4|TRBD1|once|15
CASSARDREGDTQYF
TGTGCCAGCAGCGCCCGGGACAGGGAGGGAGATACGCAGTATTTT
>TRBJ1-1|TRBV4-1|TRBD1|few|14
CASRLETGDSEAFF
TGCGCCAGCAGGTTAGAAACAGGGGATTCTGAAGCTTTCTTT
>TRBJ2-3|TRBV3-1/TRBV3-2|TRBD2|.|16
CASSQDGLAVTDTQYF
TGTGCCAGCAGCCAAGACGGACTAGCGGTCACAGATACGCAGTATTTT
>TRBJ2-5|TRBV4-2|.|once|15
CASSQAGGSQETQYF
TGTGCCAGCAGCCAAGCGGGGGGCTCCCAAGAGACCCAGTACTTC
>TRBJ2-1|TRBV28|.|.|13
CASSFSLNNEQFF
TGTGCCAGCAGTTTTAGCCTAAACAATGAGCAGTTCTTC
>TRBJ2-2|TRBV30|.|.|15
CAWSVPDRNTGELFF
TGTGCCTGGAGTGTCCCGGACAGGAACACCGGGGAGCTGTTTTTT
>TRBJ2-3|TRBV25-1|TRBD2|.|15
CASSESLQRGDTQYF
TGTGCCAGCAGTGAATCCCTCCAGCGGGGAGATACGCAGTATTTT
>TRBJ1-3|TRBV27|.|.|15
CASRAGVWAGNTIYF
TGTGCCAGCAGGGCGGGGGTTTGGGCTGGAAACACCATATATTTT
>TRBJ1-1|TRBV3-1/TRBV3-2|.|.|14
CASSQDHGGFEAFF
TGTGCCAGCAGCCAAGACCACGGGGGGTTTGAAGCTTTCTTT
>TRBJ1-2|TRBV7-9|.|.|14
CATQAGLANYGYTF
TGTGCCACCCAAGCGGGGCTAGCTAACTATGGCTACACCTTC
>TRBJ2-3|TRBV2|TRBD2|.|15
CASGTSGSYTDTQYF
TGTGCCAGCGGGACTAGCGGATCTTACACAGATACGCAGTATTTT
>TRBJ1-3|TRBV18|.|.|18
CASSPLTQGLFSGNTIYF
TGTGCCAGCTCACCTTTGACCCAGGGGCTATTCTCTGGAAACACCATATATTTT
>TRBJ1-1|TRBV12-3/TRBV12-4|TRBD1|.|13
CASSPGGISEAFF
TGTGCCAGCAGTCCAGGGGGCATTAGTGAAGCTTTCTTT
>TRBJ2-1|TRBV12-3/TRBV12-4|TRBD2|.|13
CASKASGVDEQFF
TGTGCCAGCAAGGCTAGCGGGGTAGATGAGCAGTTCTTC
>TRBJ1-2|TRBV28|TRBD1|.|14
CASSLPGGIYGYTF
TGTGCCAGCAGTTTACCAGGGGGCATTTATGGCTACACCTTC
>TRBJ2-7|TRBV27|.|.|11
CASSSDYEQYF
TGTGCCAGCAGTTCAGACTACGAGCAGTACTTC
>TRBJ1-6|TRBV14|.|.|23
CASSQAPGYLPWGPSSYNSPLHF
TGTGCCAGCAGCCAAGCGCCGGGCTACCTGCCCTGGGGCCCGAGCTCCTATAATTCACCCCTCCACTTT
>TRBJ2-5|TRBV27|TRBD1|.|14
CASSLTGGIETQYF
TGTGCCAGCAGTTTAACAGGGGGGATAGAGACCCAGTACTTC
>TRBJ2-7|TRBV6-1|TRBD1|.|18
CASSEAGQNYPSSYEQYF
TGTGCCAGCAGTGAAGCGGGACAGAACTATCCGAGCTCCTACGAGCAGTACTTC
>TRBJ2-6|TRBV28|.|.|13
CASSSPGANVLTF
TGTGCCAGCAGTTCTCCTGGGGCCAACGTCCTGACTTTC
>TRBJ2-3|TRBV7-2|TRBD2|.|16
CASSFTGLGSTDTQYF
TGTGCCAGCAGCTTTACGGGACTAGGAAGCACAGATACGCAGTATTTT
>TRBJ2-3|TRBV20-1|.|.|15
CSASARKTSTDTQYF
TGCAGTGCTAGTGCTAGAAAGACTAGCACAGATACGCAGTATTTT
>TRBJ1-1|TRBV28|TRBD1|.|16
CASSLRARGKNTEAFF
TGTGCCAGCAGTTTAAGGGCCAGGGGGAAGAACACTGAAGCTTTCTTT
>TRBJ2-5|TRBV5-4|TRBD2|.|15
CASSSRTSGQETQYF
TGTGCCAGCAGCTCCCGGACTAGCGGCCAAGAGACCCAGTACTTC
>TRBJ2-1|TRBV11-3|TRBD1|.|17
CASSRGQGRGSYNEQFF
TGTGCCAGCAGCCGGGGACAGGGGAGAGGGTCCTACAATGAGCAGTTCTTC